The 28 T cell receptor beta chains below come from one sample, sequenced in a study of T cells in Graves' hyperthyroidism and ophthalmopathy. Using RNA transcripts as the source, TCR beta CDR3 regions were amplified. First-round RT-PCR of the TCR CDR3 relied on the HTBI primer set. TCRdb analysed the multiplex PCR reads with MiXCR anew, one entry per CDR3 protein. The data contain under 300,000 distinct CDR3 sequences, roughly an eighth of them seen just once; the ten biggest clones take up approximately 7.9%. Sequenced: blood. Receptors originate from a woman in her thirties or forties with Graves' hyperthyroidism.

Only a few counts were recorded for this clonotype. This rearrangement joins TRBV6-1 to TRBJ2-7, with a weak D call TRBD2 (6 bases). Germline CDR1 is MNHNS and CDR2 is SASEGT. The CDR3 covers 15 residues. With 0 bases removed from V and 7 bases from J, the gap between germline ends came to 16 bases. The chain's CDR3 is CASSEAGLGGVEQYF. CDR3 coding DNA: TGTGCCAGCAGTGAAGCGGGTTTGGGGGGAGTTGAGCAGTACTTC.

This clonotype was picked up many times. This chain joins TRBV13 and TRBJ2-3, with TRBD2 identical over 9 bases. Germline V gives CDR1 PRHDT, CDR2 FYEKMQ (reference sequence). The V gene end was trimmed by 2 bases and the J gene end by 3 bases; junction bases not matched to a gene: 6. The CDR3 is made up of 16 amino acids. The CDR3 spells CASSLTQREVTDTQYF. CDR3 nucleotides: TGTGCCAGCAGCTTAACTCAGCGGGAGGTTACAGATACGCAGTATTTT.

In this sample, this clonotype turned up many times. The chain is built from TRBV20-1 and TRBJ1-5; TRBD1 is a possible D gene (6 bases). Per the germline V gene, CDR1 is DFQATT and CDR2 is SNEGSKA (reference sequence). This CDR3 has 13 residues. Trimming removed 5 bases from V and 8 bases from J, with 16 bases in between. The CDR3 DNA reads as TGCAGTGCTGAAGGACAGCCCCGGGAGCCCCAGCATTTT. Its translation is CSAEGQPREPQHF.

V and J are TRBV19 and TRBJ1-4; perhaps TRBD1 as D (5 bases). V was cut by 7 bases and J by 6 bases, with 18 bases left in between. Germline CDR1 and CDR2: LNHDA and SQIVND (reference sequence). The CDR3 runs to 15 residues. The CDR3 nucleotides read TGTGCCAGTACCACCCCAGGCAGGGCTTATGAAAAACTGTTTTTT. Amino acid sequence: CASTTPGRAYEKLFF.

The V and J genes are TRBV10-2 and TRBJ1-4; D uncertain. The CDR3 is made up of 13 amino acids. V dropped 2 bases and J dropped 8 bases, with 9 bases sitting between them. The germline CDR1 and CDR2 sequences are WSHSY and SAAADI. The chain's CDR3 is CASSEQVGEKLFF. DNA for the CDR3: TGCGCCAGCAGTGAGCAGGTTGGCGAAAAACTGTTTTTT.

V gene TRBV18 combines with J gene TRBJ2-1; 7 bases match TRBD1. Unmatched junction bases numbered 4, after V lost 3 bases and J lost 2 bases. This CDR3 has 15 residues. Germline V lookup: CDR1 KGHSH, CDR2 LQKENI. The CDR3 nucleotides read TGTGCCAGCTCACCCCTGACAGGGACCTACAATGAGCAGTTCTTC. Protein sequence: CASSPLTGTYNEQFF.

This clonotype has ten or more counts. The rearrangement joins TRBV6-1 to TRBJ2-7; tentative D call: TRBD2 (6 bases). Germline V gene lookup returns CDR1 MNHNS and CDR2 SASEGT. Trimming removed 8 bases at V and 1 base at J, with 9 bases between. The CDR3 has 12 amino acids. Here the CDR3 DNA reads TGTGCCAGCGTCCGGGGGTCCTACGAGCAGTACTTC. Amino acids: CASVRGSYEQYF.

This clonotype came up a few times. V and J are TRBV4-1 and TRBJ2-1; TRBD2 matches 14 bases. With V trimmed by 3 bases and J by 0 bases, 13 bases remained unmatched. Germline CDR1 is MGHRA and CDR2 is YSYEKL. The CDR3 extends over 21 amino acids. Here the CDR3 reads CASSQMGLAGDRHGSYNEQFF. The CDR3 coding sequence is TGCGCCAGCAGCCAGATGGGACTAGCGGGAGATAGGCATGGCTCCTACAATGAGCAGTTCTTC.

In this sample, this clonotype turned up a few times. The chain has TRBV25-1 and TRBJ2-5; 7 bases fit TRBD1. V shed 6 bases, J shed 4 bases, and the junction held 5 bases outside the gene matches. Germline V CDR1 and CDR2: MGHDK, SYGVNS. The CDR3 contains 13 residues. CDR3 amino acids: CASRETGPETQYF. The DNA of the CDR3 is TGTGCCAGCAGGGAGACAGGGCCAGAGACCCAGTACTTC.

V gene TRBV7-8 combines with J gene TRBJ1-2, with 8 bases that match TRBD1. Trimming cost V 1 base and J 0 bases; bases outside gene matches: 4. Germline assignment: CDR1 SGHVS and CDR2 FQNEAQ. This CDR3 has 16 residues. The CDR3: CASSLDRTGTNYGYTF. The CDR3 bases are TGTGCCAGCAGCTTAGATCGGACAGGGACTAACTATGGCTACACCTTC.

J is TRBJ2-2 and V is TRBV6-1; D gene ambiguous. In germline, CDR1 is MNHNS, CDR2 SASEGT. The CDR3 loop spans 12 amino acids. V lost 6 bases and J lost 6, with 8 bases in between. The CDR3 DNA is TGTGCCAGCAGCCCTGCGGCCGGGGAGCTGTTTTTT. Residues: CASSPAAGELFF.

This clonotype was seen at least ten times. The chain combines TRBV28 with TRBJ1-5; D gene ambiguous. CDR1 and CDR2 from the germline V gene are MDHEN and SYDVKM. The CDR3 has 14 amino acids. Between the trimmed V and J ends, which lost 2 bases and 9 bases, there was a span of 14 bases. CDR3 nucleotides: TGTGCCAGCAGTTTAAGAGCGGGCTGGAGGCCCCAGCATTTT. This translates into CASSLRAGWRPQHF.

The V call is TRBV5-4, the J call TRBJ1-4; D unclear. The CDR3 sequence is 14 residues long. Between the trimmed V and J ends, which lost 1 base and 7 bases, there was a span of 11 bases. CDR1 and CDR2 (germline): SGHNT, YYREEE (reference sequence). CDR3 sequence (DNA): TGTGCCAGCAGCTTGTTTGACTGGGGTGAAAAACTGTTTTTT. This gives the protein CASSLFDWGEKLFF.

In this sample, this clonotype turned up many times. This chain connects TRBV27 to TRBJ1-2, with unresolved D. The ends were cut back, 5 bases at V and 8 bases at J, with 18 bases in the middle. Per germline, CDR1 MNHEY and CDR2 SMNVEV (reference sequence). This CDR3 has 14 amino acids. The CDR3 is CASSPAAAAVGYTF. CDR3 bases: TGTGCCAGCAGTCCGGCGGCAGCGGCAGTGGGCTACACCTTC.

In this sample, this clonotype turned up many times. V gene TRBV12-3 or TRBV12-4 combines with J gene TRBJ1-2, with a weak D call TRBD1 (5 bases). Deletions cut 5 bases from V and 11 bases from J, with 18 bases between. CDR3 length: 13 amino acids. The CDR3 here is CASSQTQGRRYTF. The CDR3 coding sequence is TGTGCCAGCAGTCAAACTCAGGGAAGGAGATACACCTTC.

For this clonotype: A much larger clone lies a single base off, so this may be a read error. V is TRBV2 and J is TRBJ2-7; 7 bases fit TRBD2. The CDR3 consists of 13 residues. V shed 4 bases and J 4 bases; nucleotides not matched to a gene: 4. CDR1 and CDR2 (germline): SNHLY, FYNNEI. The CDR3 is CASSGGLSYEQYF. For the CDR3, the DNA is TGTGCCAGCAGTGGGGGACTATCTTACGAGCAGTACTTC.

In this sample, this clonotype turned up many times. The chain is built from TRBV2 and TRBJ2-6; D may be TRBD2 (6 bases). V lost 3 bases to trimming and J lost 4 bases, with 10 bases between them. The CDR3 extends over 15 amino acids. CDR1 and CDR2 (germline): SNHLY, FYNNEI. CDR3 protein: CASSEEGSGANVLTF. In DNA, the CDR3 is TGTGCCAGCAGTGAGGAGGGTTCCGGGGCCAACGTCCTGACTTTC.

The CDR3: CSGYFGTQYF. In DNA form, the CDR3 reads TGCAGCGGGTACTTCGGTACGCAGTATTTT. V and J are TRBV29-1 and TRBJ2-3, with unresolved D. CDR1 and CDR2 from the germline V gene are SQVTM and ANQGSEA. Between the trimmed V and J ends, which lost 7 bases and 8 bases, there was a span of 10 bases. The CDR3 spans 10 residues.

The CDR3 loop reads CASSLGPKGPSSYNEQFF. The CDR3 DNA reads TGTGCCAGCAGCTTAGGACCGAAGGGGCCGAGCTCCTACAATGAGCAGTTCTTC. The chain recombines TRBV11-1 with TRBJ2-1, with a tentative D call TRBD1 (5 bases). The germline V gene encodes CDR1 SGHAT and CDR2 FQDESV (reference sequence). Trimming cost V 1 base and J 0 bases, with 16 bases left between them. CDR3 size: 18 residues.

The chain couples TRBV5-1 to TRBJ2-2; D gene uncertain. V was cut by 0 bases and J by 5 bases, with 8 bases left in between. This CDR3 region has 14 residues. Germline CDR1 SGHRS, CDR2 YFSETQ. In DNA, the CDR3 is TGCGCCAGCAGCTTGGATGCGGTGACCGGGGAGCTGTTTTTT. Translated: CASSLDAVTGELFF.

This clonotype was seen ten or more times. The V call is TRBV7-8, the J call TRBJ2-3, with TRBD2 matching 14 bases. The CDR3 is 20 amino acids. V dropped 8 bases and J dropped 0; count of bases not matched to a gene: 16. CDR1 is SGHVS and CDR2 is FQNEAQ in the germline V gene. The CDR3 nucleotides read TGTGCCAGCGTTAGGGGACTAGCGGGAGTAATGAAGCCTAGCACAGATACGCAGTATTTT. The encoded protein is CASVRGLAGVMKPSTDTQYF.

V is TRBV4-2 and J is TRBJ2-7; TRBD2 matches 8 bases. The CDR3 loop spans 17 amino acids. The junction had 17 bases not matched to a gene; V was cut back by 5 bases and J by 5 bases. Germline values: CDR1 LGHNA, CDR2 YNFKEQ. CDR3 amino acids: CASSLFSSAGGRDEQYF. CDR3 DNA sequence: TGTGCCAGCAGCTTATTTAGTTCGGCGGGAGGTAGAGACGAGCAGTACTTC.

This clonotype was counted a few times. The chain has TRBV19 and TRBJ1-5, with D tentatively TRBD1 (5 bases). The ends were cut back, 5 bases at V and 4 bases at J, with 15 bases in the middle. Germline V gene data show CDR1 as LNHDA and CDR2 as SQIVND (reference sequence). The CDR3 is made up of 15 amino acids. CDR3 protein: CASSPRDGRNQPQHF. The CDR3 coding sequence is TGTGCCAGTAGTCCCCGGGACGGTAGGAATCAGCCCCAGCATTTT.

In its sample, this clonotype was seen a few times. The genes are TRBV9 and TRBJ1-2, with unresolved D. The CDR3 totals 15 residues. CDR1 and CDR2 from the germline V gene are SGDLS and YYNGEE. Trimming pared 0 bases from V and 3 bases from J, leaving 12 bases between. The CDR3 nucleotides read TGTGCCAGCAGCGTAGGAGGCAGTTCGGACTATGGCTACACCTTC. As protein: CASSVGGSSDYGYTF.

This clonotype occurred many times. The chain recombines TRBV30 with TRBJ2-7; TRBD1 matches 8 bases. The V segment lost 8 bases and the J segment 0 bases; nucleotides outside the gene matches: 12. Germline CDR1 reads GTSNPN; CDR2 reads SVGIG (reference sequence). The CDR3 consists of 15 residues. CDR3 sequence: CAGYGGRGRSYEQYF. The DNA for the CDR3 is TGTGCCGGCTACGGGGGCAGGGGGCGCTCCTACGAGCAGTACTTC.

The V gene is TRBV28, the J gene TRBJ2-7, with 15 bases that match TRBD2. The CDR3 is 17 residues long. Losses at the gene ends were 6 bases for V and 5 bases for J; bases not matched to a gene: 11. Germline lookup yields CDR1 MDHEN and CDR2 SYDVKM. CDR3 in DNA: TGTGCCAGCAGCGATTCGGGACTAGCGGGAGGAGGGAACGAGCAGTACTTC. Translating it yields CASSDSGLAGGGNEQYF.

This clonotype appeared many times. The rearrangement joins TRBV6-1 to TRBJ1-2, with 9 bases fitting TRBD1. J lost 8 bases, V lost 7 bases, and 8 bases had no gene match. This CDR3 contains 13 residues. CDR1 and CDR2 from the germline V gene are MNHNS and SASEGT. DNA of the CDR3: TGTGCCAGCATCCCGGGACAGGGTCGAGGCTACACCTTC. Its translation is CASIPGQGRGYTF.

The chain uses TRBV6-1 and TRBJ2-6; TRBD2 is a possible D gene (5 bases). CDR3 length: 15 amino acids. The germline V and J ends were trimmed by 6 bases and 4 bases, with 13 bases remaining between them. From germline, CDR1 is MNHNS and CDR2 SASEGT. The CDR3 nucleotides are TGTGCCAGCAGCCCCGGGAAAGTAGGGGCCAACGTCCTGACTTTC. This gives the protein CASSPGKVGANVLTF.